A single sample gave rise to the 30 T cell receptor beta chains below, sequenced in a study of blood T cells in healthy people across ages. PCR was performed a second time for roughly 6 to 12 cycles using a sample-barcoded 5' primer and a J-beta primer mix. Using its own MiXCR run on the 5' RACE reads, TCRdb lists one record per CDR3 protein. The sample shows hundreds of thousands of distinct CDR3 sequences, roughly 30% of them seen only once. The sequencing sample was made of blood. Receptors originate from an elderly woman in good health.

With regard to this clonotype: Since the CDR3 does not end with the conserved phenylalanine or tryptophan, this likely comes from a read error. It is unclear where the CDR3 begins or ends on the DNA, so no DNA is shown, and the CDR3 is as TCRdb lists it. The chain has TRBV7-9 and TRBJ2-1; the table's D call of TRBD2 was not tested on the DNA. From its first to its last residue, the CDR3 has 15 amino acids. The germline V gene has CDR1 SEHNR and CDR2 FQNEAQ (reference sequence). Here the CDR3 reads CASSLVAGGLDGKFS.

This clonotype was counted once. This chain joins TRBV5-1 and TRBJ2-3; 9 nucleotides agree with TRBD2. Germline CDR1 is SGHRS and CDR2 is YFSETQ. Trimming took 4 bases from V and 2 from J; bases not matched to a gene: 11. The CDR3 consists of 17 residues. The CDR3 DNA follows: TGCGCCAGCAGCCCTTGGACTAGCGAAGGGGTCACAGATACGCAGTATTTT. It specifies CASSPWTSEGVTDTQYF.

The J gene is TRBJ1-2, the V gene TRBV7-2; 11 bases line up with TRBD1. This CDR3 is built from 15 residues. Germline V gene sequence: CDR1 SGHTA, CDR2 FQGNSA. V shed 2 bases and J 8 bases; nucleotides not matched to a gene: 7. CDR3 coding DNA: TGTGCCAGCAGCTTAAGGACAGGGGGCGCGGGAGGCTACACCTTC. This codes for CASSLRTGGAGGYTF.

In regard to this clonotype: A read error may account for a junction end that differs from germline. The chain joins TRBV15 to TRBJ2-1; 10 bases are a match to TRBD2. The end of the DNA aligns better with TRBJ2-7, so the J call may be wrong. Per the germline V gene, CDR1 is LNHNV and CDR2 is YYDKDF (reference sequence). This CDR3 comprises 16 residues. CDR3 DNA: TGTGCCACCAGTAGAGACCGACTAGCGGGCTACAATGAGCAGTACTTC. This gives the protein CATSRDRLAGYNEQYF.

The chain has TRBV5-1 and TRBJ2-1; D might be TRBD2 (6 bases). Germline V gene lookup returns CDR1 SGHRS and CDR2 YFSETQ. CDR3 length: 16 amino acids. Trimming removed 3 bases at V and 9 bases at J, with 22 bases between. The CDR3 DNA follows: TGCGCCAGCAGCTCACTTCTCGGGGGTGCGGCTAGTGAGCAGTTCTTC. It yields the protein CASSSLLGGAASEQFF.

A few counts support this clonotype. The chain carries TRBV5-1 and TRBJ1-2; a weak D match, TRBD1 (5 bases). The CDR3 spans 14 residues. V lost 0 bases and J 4 bases, leaving 10 bases between the germline ends. Germline V gives CDR1 SGHRS, CDR2 YFSETQ. CDR3 sequence (DNA): TGCGCCAGCAGCTTGGGGGGGGAACCCTATGGCTACACCTTC. This gives the protein CASSLGGEPYGYTF.

The sample holds many counts of this clonotype. The rearrangement links TRBV6-2 or TRBV6-3 to TRBJ2-1; TRBD1 is a possible D gene (6 bases). CDR3 length: 14 residues. CDR1 MNHEY and CDR2 SVGEGT come from the germline V gene. Trimming removed 6 bases from V and 3 bases from J, with 12 bases in between. The CDR3 reads CASSTGQSYNEQFF. CDR3 in DNA: TGTGCCAGCAGCACCGGACAGAGCTACAATGAGCAGTTCTTC.

The chain carries TRBV20-1 and TRBJ2-3; D gene ambiguous. Between the trimmed V and J ends, which lost 6 bases and 2 bases, there was a span of 12 bases. The CDR3 covers 13 residues. Germline CDR1 and CDR2: DFQATT and SNEGSKA (reference sequence). CDR3 DNA sequence: TGCAGTGCCCGACTGGAGCCCACAGATACGCAGTATTTT. This gives the protein CSARLEPTDTQYF.

The CDR3 spells CSVGTSGTDTQYF. Here the CDR3 DNA reads TGCAGTGTCGGGACTAGCGGAACAGATACGCAGTATTTT. The chain is built from TRBV20-1 and TRBJ2-3; 11 nucleotides match TRBD2. There are 13 residues in the CDR3. The germline gives CDR1 DFQATT, CDR2 SNEGSKA (reference sequence). Germline trimming cut 7 bases from V and 3 bases from J; bases unmatched to any gene: 3.

This clonotype was observed many times. The chain recombines TRBV9 with TRBJ2-5; D might be TRBD2 (6 bases). The CDR3 extends over 14 amino acids. Germline CDR1 and CDR2: SGDLS and YYNGEE. The ends were cut back, 3 bases at V and 3 bases at J, with 12 bases in the middle. The CDR3 spells CASSAFWGEETQYF. Here the CDR3 DNA reads TGTGCCAGCAGCGCCTTCTGGGGGGAAGAGACCCAGTACTTC.

The table lists this clonotype with many counts. This chain uses TRBV3-1 with TRBJ1-5; D is uncertain. Deletions cut 0 bases from V and 1 base from J, with 4 bases between. The CDR3 runs 14 residues. Germline V gene lookup returns CDR1 LGHDT and CDR2 YNNKEL (reference sequence). The DNA for the CDR3 is TGTGCCAGCAGCCAAGACAGGAGCAATCAGCCCCAGCATTTT. The encoded protein is CASSQDRSNQPQHF.

The chain combines TRBV7-2 with TRBJ2-7, with TRBD1 matching 8 bases. V lost 0 bases to trimming and J lost 6 bases; unmatched junction nucleotides: 4. The CDR3 sequence is 14 residues long. Germline values: CDR1 SGHTA, CDR2 FQGNSA. The CDR3 sequence is CASSLANRGIEQYF. The CDR3 nucleotides are TGTGCCAGCAGCTTAGCAAACAGGGGGATCGAGCAGTACTTC.

This clonotype occurred a few times. The genes are TRBV7-2 and TRBJ1-1; perhaps TRBD1 as D (5 bases). CDR1 and CDR2 (germline): SGHTA, FQGNSA. The CDR3 totals 17 residues. V gave up 5 bases and J gave up 1 base, with 20 bases separating them. CDR3: CASSPADRVAGNTEAFF. The CDR3 DNA sequence: TGTGCCAGCAGCCCCGCAGACAGAGTGGCAGGGAACACTGAAGCTTTCTTT.

This clonotype occurred many times. This sequence joins TRBV4-3 and TRBJ2-3; 9 bases align to TRBD2. This CDR3 spans 17 amino acids. V lost 0 bases and J lost 5; bases outside the gene matches: 9. Germline CDR1 is LGHNA and CDR2 is YSLEER. In nucleotides, the CDR3 is TGCGCCAGCAGCCAAGACGTGGCGGGGGGGCTGAGAGATACGCAGTATTTT. This translates into CASSQDVAGGLRDTQYF.

This clonotype was counted a few times. A much larger clone sits a single nucleotide away, making a read error possible. The chain links TRBV12-3 or TRBV12-4 to TRBJ2-5; D remains unclear. The CDR3 sequence is 11 residues long. V was cut by 3 bases and J by 11 bases, with 10 bases left in between. The CDR3 protein is CASSFGVEQYF. The CDR3 nucleotides are TGTGCCAGCAGTTTTGGGGTTGAGCAGTACTTC.

The CDR3 nucleotides are TGCAGTGCTAGTATGGTGTCAGGCACAGATACGCAGTATTTT. Amino acids: CSASMVSGTDTQYF. V is TRBV20-1 and J is TRBJ2-3; D is uncertain. The CDR3 sequence is 14 residues long. CDR1 is DFQATT and CDR2 is SNEGSKA in the germline V gene (reference sequence). The V end was cut by 3 bases, the J end by 1 base, with 11 bases between.

This clonotype has at least ten counts. V gene TRBV7-9 combines with J gene TRBJ1-2; 10 nucleotides match TRBD1. The CDR3 sequence is 14 residues long. The junction had 3 bases not matched to a gene; V was cut back by 6 bases and J by 2 bases. The germline gives CDR1 SEHNR, CDR2 FQNEAQ (reference sequence). CDR3 DNA sequence: TGTGCCAGCAGGCCGACAGGGGGCAACTATGGCTACACCTTC. The encoded protein is CASRPTGGNYGYTF.

The chain recombines TRBV6-5 with TRBJ2-5; 12 bases match TRBD2. CDR1 and CDR2 (germline): MNHEY, SVGAGI. CDR3 length: 17 amino acids. The J segment lost 11 bases and the V segment lost 1 base, leaving 14 bases of the junction unmatched. CDR3 sequence reads: CASSYYTLAGGPREQYF. In DNA, the CDR3 is TGTGCCAGCAGTTACTATACCCTAGCGGGGGGGCCCCGTGAGCAGTACTTC.

This clonotype was observed many times. CDR3 DNA sequence: TGTGCCATGATCAGGTCGGGTATGGGTGAGCAGTTCTTC. Encoded protein: CAMIRSGMGEQFF. The V and J genes are TRBV25-1 and TRBJ2-1, with D hard to call. The CDR3 runs 13 residues. Looked up from germline, CDR1 is MGHDK and CDR2 is SYGVNS. Trimming removed 10 bases from V and 9 bases from J, with 19 bases in between.

Comments on this clonotype: This may arise from a read error, as a much more abundant clone is one base away. This chain links TRBV20-1 with TRBJ2-5; 9 bases fit TRBD2. This CDR3 contains 14 residues. Germline V gene data show CDR1 as DFQATT and CDR2 as SNEGSKA (reference sequence). CDR3 protein: CGANPGLATETQYF. CDR3 in DNA: TGCGGTGCTAACCCGGGACTAGCAACGGAGACCCAGTACTTC.

At least ten counts were recorded for this clonotype. The J gene is TRBJ1-4, the V gene TRBV29-1; 7 bases agree with TRBD1. Germline assignment: CDR1 SQVTM and CDR2 ANQGSEA. J was trimmed by 8 bases and V by 7 bases; bases with no gene match: 10. CDR3 length equals 13 residues. The CDR3 DNA is TGCAGCGCCGGACAGGAGACAGGGGAAAAACTGTTTTTT. Amino acid sequence: CSAGQETGEKLFF.

A note on this clonotype: It may be a read error: a sequence one base away is much more abundant. The rearrangement uses TRBV7-3 and TRBJ2-1; possible D gene TRBD2, 6 bases. The tail of the sequence fits TRBJ2-7 better, so the J call may be wrong. Per germline, CDR1 SGHTA and CDR2 FQGTGA. CDR3 length equals 13 residues. The CDR3 loop is CASSTSPYNEQYF. CDR3 coding DNA: TGTGCCAGCAGCACTAGCCCCTACAATGAGCAGTACTTC.

This clonotype showed up many times. J is TRBJ2-4 and V is TRBV25-1; D not certain. Gene TRBJ2-7 matches the end of the DNA better, so the J call may be wrong. This CDR3 contains 17 residues. Germline CDR1 and CDR2: MGHDK and SYGVNS. The CDR3 nucleotides are TGTGCCAGCAGCGATACCCAAGAGCCGGGCCTTCGTCACGAGCAGTACTTC. It specifies CASSDTQEPGLRHEQYF.

This clonotype was picked up many times. J is TRBJ2-3 and V is TRBV20-1; tentatively, D is TRBD1 or TRBD2 (6 bases each). Trimming removed 3 bases from V and 2 bases from J, with 15 bases in between. CDR3 size: 15 residues. Germline V gives CDR1 DFQATT, CDR2 SNEGSKA (reference sequence). The CDR3 protein is CSASLGGGVTDTQYF. The CDR3 DNA sequence: TGCAGTGCTAGTTTGGGGGGCGGGGTCACAGATACGCAGTATTTT.

The genes are TRBV9 and TRBJ2-1, with D perhaps given as TRBD1 or TRBD2 (6 bases each). Germline assignment: CDR1 SGDLS and CDR2 YYNGEE. V shed 3 bases and J shed 5 bases, with 15 bases lying between them. The CDR3 has 15 residues. This CDR3 reads CASSAFGGTNNEQFF. CDR3 nucleotides: TGTGCCAGCAGCGCGTTCGGGGGCACGAACAATGAGCAGTTCTTC.

The V gene is TRBV7-6, the J gene TRBJ2-3; a possible D gene is TRBD2 (6 bases). Germline V gene sequence: CDR1 SGHVS, CDR2 FNYEAQ. The CDR3 is 17 amino acids. Trimming removed 5 bases from V and 0 bases from J, with 18 bases in between. In DNA form, the CDR3 reads TGTGCCAGCAGCAAGAGAACGGGACTCTCTAGCACAGATACGCAGTATTTT. This sequence encodes CASSKRTGLSSTDTQYF.

The chain joins TRBV12-3 or TRBV12-4 to TRBJ2-1; D is possibly TRBD2 (5 bases). V was shortened by 6 bases and J by 0 bases, with 15 bases between the two germline ends. CDR3 size: 16 residues. The CDR3 sequence is CASRGTRATSYNEQFF. The CDR3 DNA reads TGTGCCAGCAGGGGTACGAGGGCGACCTCCTACAATGAGCAGTTCTTC.

V usage is TRBV6-6 and J usage is TRBJ1-5; D may be TRBD1 (6 bases). Germline V gives CDR1 MNHNY, CDR2 SVGAGI (reference sequence). Trimming shortened V by 6 bases and J by 7 bases, and 22 bases separated the two germline ends. The length of the CDR3 is 16 residues. This CDR3 is CASSLGMRGGGQPQHF. The CDR3 DNA reads TGTGCCAGCAGCTTAGGGATGAGAGGGGGGGGGCAGCCCCAGCATTTT.

In this sample, this clonotype turned up many times. The chain combines TRBV12-3 or TRBV12-4 with TRBJ2-5, with 8 bases that match TRBD2. V dropped 3 bases and J dropped 6; count of bases not matched to a gene: 9. This CDR3 has 15 residues. The CDR3 region has the DNA TGTGCCAGCAGTTTGGGTCCGGGAGGGAGAAAGACCCAGTACTTC. It yields the protein CASSLGPGGRKTQYF.

This clonotype was counted ten times or more. CDR3 DNA: TGTGCCAGCAGCGCCGCGGCCGTGGGTAGGGGGGACACTGAAGCTTTCTTT. Translating it yields CASSAAAVGRGDTEAFF. The V and J genes are TRBV7-2 and TRBJ1-1, with D possibly matching TRBD1 (6 bases). Germline loops: CDR1 SGHTA, CDR2 FQGNSA. This CDR3 region has 17 residues. V lost 5 bases, J lost 3 bases, and 22 bases lay in between.